This TCR beta chain is from a study of T cell responses to AZD1222 COVID-19 vaccine. Using immunoSEQ multiplex PCR, the repertoire was profiled, and TCRdb retains in-frame clones only, with some absent. This table holds more than 85,000 clones, about 90% found once. The CDR3 totals 13 residues. Germline assignment: CDR1 SGHDN and CDR2 FVKESK. Trimming cost V 1 base and J 4 bases, with 8 bases left between them. Sequences were derived from peripheral blood, sampled on day 0 of AZD1222 vaccination. The chain couples TRBV14 to TRBJ2-7; D gene unclear. This receptor was obtained from an adult in good health. CDR3 loop: CASSQGQEYEQYF. The CDR3 DNA reads as TGTGCCAGCAGCCAAGGCCAAGAGTACGAGCAGTACTTC.